This T cell receptor beta chain was sequenced during a study of shared T cell receptors in the human thymus. The CDR3 totals 14 residues. The method was immunoSEQ multiplex PCR; TCRdb's version includes in-frame clones alone and lacks a portion of them. In the table there are 450,000 to 650,000 clones, about 80% of which are singletons. This sample also appeared in a second study, on human thymus T cells. In that study: Corrective heart surgery yielded the resections from which the thymus tissue came. Both thymic and peripheral blood repertoires showed apparently biased V and J usage.

The receptor's source is a boy younger than two with a congenital heart defect. The specimen was thymocytes. V usage is TRBV21-1 and J usage is TRBJ2-1; TRBD2 was called by the table and not checked on the DNA. TRBV21-1 is designated a pseudogene. CDR3 nucleotides: TGTGCCAGCAACCGGACTAGCGGGAGTAATGAGCAGTTCTTC. This codes for CASNRTSGSNEQFF.